The 9 T cell receptor beta chains in this list originate from one sample, sequenced in a study of T cells in Graves' hyperthyroidism and ophthalmopathy. The TCR beta CDR3 regions underwent amplification using RNA transcripts as the source. A first-round RT-PCR of the TCR CDR3 used the HTBI primer set. Each CDR3 protein gets one entry after TCRdb re-called the multiplex PCR reads with MiXCR. The sample has 300,000 to 400,000 distinct CDR3 sequences, approximately 15% seen once. Sequenced material: blood. All receptors derive from a woman between 25 and 40 years old with Graves' hyperthyroidism.

This clonotype was picked up many times. This sequence joins TRBV28 and TRBJ2-7; D perhaps matches TRBD2 (5 bases). Deletions cut 3 bases from V and 6 bases from J, with 12 bases between. The CDR3 has 13 amino acids. Germline CDR1 MDHEN, CDR2 SYDVKM. The CDR3 DNA is TGTGCCAGCAGTTTCGAGGGCACTCTCGAGCAGTACTTC. Translation gives CASSFEGTLEQYF.

This clonotype was recorded many times. The genes are TRBV11-2 and TRBJ2-7; D uncertain. Looked up from germline, CDR1 is SGHAT and CDR2 is FQNNGV. The length of the CDR3 is 15 residues. The V end was cut by 7 bases, the J end by 2 bases, with 18 bases between. CDR3 in DNA: TGTGCCAGCACCATCACCCCGGCCGTTACCTACGAGCAGTACTTC. It translates to CASTITPAVTYEQYF.

The sample holds many counts of this clonotype. The rearrangement uses TRBV28 and TRBJ2-2, with D perhaps TRBD2 (6 bases). Germline CDR1 and CDR2: MDHEN and SYDVKM. V was shortened by 3 bases and J by 4 bases, with 15 bases between the two germline ends. The CDR3 loop spans 16 amino acids. For the CDR3, the DNA is TGTGCCAGCAGTTTGGCAACTAGCCTATTCACCGGGGAGCTGTTTTTT. Encoded protein: CASSLATSLFTGELFF.

This clonotype was seen a handful of times. The genes are TRBV30 and TRBJ2-5; D unresolved. CDR3 length equals 14 residues. V was pared by 3 bases and J by 1 base, with 12 bases between. Per germline, CDR1 GTSNPN and CDR2 SVGIG (reference sequence). The CDR3, as DNA: TGTGCCTGGAGCGCCCTGTCGTCCCAAGAGACCCAGTACTTC. Translation gives CAWSALSSQETQYF.

This clonotype was found many times. The V gene is TRBV20-1, the J gene TRBJ1-4; a weak D match, TRBD1 (5 bases). V was clipped by 5 bases and J by 4 bases, with 8 bases between them. Germline CDR1 is DFQATT and CDR2 is SNEGSKA (reference sequence). The CDR3 runs to 12 residues. The DNA for the CDR3 is TGCAGTGCTCGGGACGGTAATGAAAAACTGTTTTTT. It yields the protein CSARDGNEKLFF.

This clonotype has just a few counts. The CDR3 DNA sequence: TGTGCCACCAGTGACTCCGGGACCCCTCCAGATACGCAGTATTTT. It yields the protein CATSDSGTPPDTQYF. The chain links TRBV24-1 to TRBJ2-3; D may be TRBD1 or TRBD2 (5 bases each). CDR1 and CDR2 (germline): KGHDR, SFDVKD. The germline V and J ends were trimmed by 4 bases and 4 bases, with 14 bases remaining between them. The CDR3 extends over 15 amino acids.

The gene calls are TRBV7-2 and TRBJ1-6; 7 positions match TRBD1. The CDR3 runs to 14 residues. The ends lost 3 bases at V and 9 bases at J; junction bases unmatched: 5. In germline, CDR1 is SGHTA, CDR2 FQGNSA. In DNA form, the CDR3 reads TGTGCCAGCAGCTTCCGACAGGGTGGTTCACCCCTCCACTTT. As protein: CASSFRQGGSPLHF.

In its sample, this clonotype was seen many times. CDR3 in amino acids: CASRDSRNVEYF. In nucleotides, the CDR3 is TGTGCCAGCAGAGACTCCCGGAATGTGGAGTACTTC. V usage is TRBV28 and J usage is TRBJ2-7; no definite D call. The germline V and J ends were trimmed by 6 bases and 11 bases, with 17 bases remaining between them. The CDR3 consists of 12 residues. Germline V gene data show CDR1 as MDHEN and CDR2 as SYDVKM. Using reference TRBV28 and TRBJ2-7 for the parts outside the CDR3, the full variable domain is DVKVTQSSRYLVKRTGEKVFLECVQDMDHENMFWYRQDPGLGLRLIYFSYDVKMKEKGDIPEGYSVSREKKERFSLILESASTNQTSMYLCASRDSRNVEYFGPGTRLTVT.

This clonotype was detected many times. The CDR3 loop reads CSVTPPNEQFF. Written as DNA, the CDR3 is TGCAGCGTCACCCCCCCCAATGAGCAGTTCTTC. The chain is built from TRBV29-1 and TRBJ2-1; D is uncertain. CDR1 SQVTM and CDR2 ANQGSEA come from the germline V gene. The CDR3 runs 11 residues. V was pared by 6 bases and J by 6 bases, with 9 bases between.